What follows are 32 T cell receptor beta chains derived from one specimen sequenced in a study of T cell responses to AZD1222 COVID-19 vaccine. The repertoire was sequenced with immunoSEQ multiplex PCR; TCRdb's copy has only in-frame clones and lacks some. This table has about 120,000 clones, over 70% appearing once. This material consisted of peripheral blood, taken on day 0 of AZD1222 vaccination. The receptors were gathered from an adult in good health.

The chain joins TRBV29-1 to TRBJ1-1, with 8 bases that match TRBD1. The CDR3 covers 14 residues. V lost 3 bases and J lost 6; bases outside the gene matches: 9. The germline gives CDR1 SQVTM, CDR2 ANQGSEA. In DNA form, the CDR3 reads TGCAGCGTTGAGATTGGGACAGGTGGATCTGAAGCTTTCTTT. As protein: CSVEIGTGGSEAFF.

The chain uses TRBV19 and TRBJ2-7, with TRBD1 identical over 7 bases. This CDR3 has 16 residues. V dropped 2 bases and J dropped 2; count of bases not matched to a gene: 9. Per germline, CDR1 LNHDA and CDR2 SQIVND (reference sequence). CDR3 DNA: TGTGCCAGTAGTATAAGATTCGAGACAGGGACCTACGAGCAGTACTTC. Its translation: CASSIRFETGTYEQYF. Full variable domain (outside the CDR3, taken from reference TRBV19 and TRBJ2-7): DGGITQSPKYLFRKEGQNVTLSCEQNLNHDAMYWYRQDPGQGLRLIYYSQIVNDFQKGDIAEGYSVSREKKESFPLTVTSAQKNPTAFYLCASSIRFETGTYEQYFGPGTRLTVT.

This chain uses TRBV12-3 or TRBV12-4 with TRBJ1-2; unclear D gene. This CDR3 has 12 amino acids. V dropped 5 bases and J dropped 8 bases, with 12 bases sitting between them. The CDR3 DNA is TGTGCCAGCAGTGACCGCGTGGGAGGCTACACCTTC. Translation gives CASSDRVGGYTF.

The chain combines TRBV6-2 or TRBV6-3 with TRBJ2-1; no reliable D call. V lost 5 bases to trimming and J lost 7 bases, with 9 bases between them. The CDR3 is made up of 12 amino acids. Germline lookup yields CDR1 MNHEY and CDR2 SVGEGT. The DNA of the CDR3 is TGTGCCAGCAGTAAGACCGGGAATGAGCAGTTCTTC. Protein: CASSKTGNEQFF.

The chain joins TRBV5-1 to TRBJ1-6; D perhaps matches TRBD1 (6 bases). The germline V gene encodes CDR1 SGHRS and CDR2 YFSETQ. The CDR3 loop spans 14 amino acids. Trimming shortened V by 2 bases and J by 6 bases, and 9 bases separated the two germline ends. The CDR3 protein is CASSLTGFNSPLHF. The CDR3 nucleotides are TGCGCCAGCAGCTTAACAGGGTTTAATTCACCCCTCCACTTT.

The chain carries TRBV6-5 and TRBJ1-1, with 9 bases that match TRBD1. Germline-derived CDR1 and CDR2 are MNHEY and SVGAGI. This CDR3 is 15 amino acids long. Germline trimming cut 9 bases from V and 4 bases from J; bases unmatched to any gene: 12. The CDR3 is CASDRQGGLATEAFF. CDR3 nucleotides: TGTGCCAGTGATAGACAGGGGGGTTTGGCCACTGAAGCTTTCTTT.

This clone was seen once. The CDR3 DNA is TGCGCCAGCAGCTTGGAGAATTCCTACGAGCAGTACTTC. This codes for CASSLENSYEQYF. The rearrangement links TRBV5-1 to TRBJ2-7; no clear D. The CDR3 length is 13 residues. Germline V gene lookup returns CDR1 SGHRS and CDR2 YFSETQ. Trimming left V 0 bases short and J 1 base short, with 5 bases between.

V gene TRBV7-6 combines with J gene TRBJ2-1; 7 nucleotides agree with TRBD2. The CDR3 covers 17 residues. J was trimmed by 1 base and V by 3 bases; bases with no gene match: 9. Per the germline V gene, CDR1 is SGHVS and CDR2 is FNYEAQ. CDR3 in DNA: TGTGCCAGCAGCTTGAGAATAGCGGGTGGTTCCTACAATGAGCAGTTCTTC. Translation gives CASSLRIAGGSYNEQFF.

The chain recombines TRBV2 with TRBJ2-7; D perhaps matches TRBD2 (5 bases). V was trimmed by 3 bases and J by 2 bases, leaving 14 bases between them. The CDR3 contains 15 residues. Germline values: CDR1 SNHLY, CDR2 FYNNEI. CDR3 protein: CASSEGEGVAYEQYF. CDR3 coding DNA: TGTGCCAGCAGTGAGGGAGAGGGTGTCGCCTACGAGCAGTACTTC.

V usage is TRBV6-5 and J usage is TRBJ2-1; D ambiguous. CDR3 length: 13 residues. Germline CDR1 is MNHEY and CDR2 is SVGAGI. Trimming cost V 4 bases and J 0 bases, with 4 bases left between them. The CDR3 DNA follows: TGTGCCAGCAGTTTTAGCTCCTACAATGAGCAGTTCTTC. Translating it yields CASSFSSYNEQFF.

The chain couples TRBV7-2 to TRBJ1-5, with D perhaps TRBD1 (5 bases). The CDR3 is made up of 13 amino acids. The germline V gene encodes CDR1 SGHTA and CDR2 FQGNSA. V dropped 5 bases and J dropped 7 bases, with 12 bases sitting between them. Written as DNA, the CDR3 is TGTGCCAGCAGCACAGGTCCCCCACAGCCCCAGCATTTT. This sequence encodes CASSTGPPQPQHF. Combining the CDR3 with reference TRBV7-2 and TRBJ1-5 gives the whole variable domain GAGVSQSPSNKVTEKGKDVELRCDPISGHTALYWYRQSLGQGLEFLIYFQGNSAPDKSGLPSDRFSAERTGGSVSTLTIQRTQQEDSAVYLCASSTGPPQPQHFGDGTRLSIL.

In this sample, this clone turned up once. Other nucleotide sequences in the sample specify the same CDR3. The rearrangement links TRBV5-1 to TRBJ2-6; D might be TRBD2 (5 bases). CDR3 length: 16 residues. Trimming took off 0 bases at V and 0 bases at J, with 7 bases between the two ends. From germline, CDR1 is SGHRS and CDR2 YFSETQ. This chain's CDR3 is CASSLGGSSGANVLTF. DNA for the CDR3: TGCGCCAGCAGCTTGGGTGGGAGCTCTGGGGCCAACGTCCTGACTTTC.

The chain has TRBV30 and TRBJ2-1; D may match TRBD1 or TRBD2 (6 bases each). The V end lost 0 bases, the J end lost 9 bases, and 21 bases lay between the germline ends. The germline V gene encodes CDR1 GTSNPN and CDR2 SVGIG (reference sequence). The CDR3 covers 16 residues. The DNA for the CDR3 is TGTGCCTGGAGTGTCTTTAGGGGGGCGTTAAATGGTGAGCAGTTCTTC. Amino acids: CAWSVFRGALNGEQFF.

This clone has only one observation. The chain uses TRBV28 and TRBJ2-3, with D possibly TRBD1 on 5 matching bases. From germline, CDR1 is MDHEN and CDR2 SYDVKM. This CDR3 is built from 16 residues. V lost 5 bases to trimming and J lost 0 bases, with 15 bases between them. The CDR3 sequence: CASSGAQASSTDTQYF. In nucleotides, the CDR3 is TGTGCCAGCAGTGGGGCCCAGGCCTCTAGCACAGATACGCAGTATTTT.

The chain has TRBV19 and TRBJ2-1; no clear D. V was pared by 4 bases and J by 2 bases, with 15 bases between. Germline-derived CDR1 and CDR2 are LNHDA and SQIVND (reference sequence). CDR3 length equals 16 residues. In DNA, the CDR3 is TGTGCCAGTAGTAAAATAGGGCAATCGACCTACAATGAGCAGTTCTTC. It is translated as CASSKIGQSTYNEQFF.

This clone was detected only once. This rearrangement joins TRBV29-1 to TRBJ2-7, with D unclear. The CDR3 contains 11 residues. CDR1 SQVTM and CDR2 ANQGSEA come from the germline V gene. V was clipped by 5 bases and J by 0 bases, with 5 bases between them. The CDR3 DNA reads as TGCAGCGTTAGGAGCTCCTACGAGCAGTACTTC. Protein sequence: CSVRSSYEQYF.

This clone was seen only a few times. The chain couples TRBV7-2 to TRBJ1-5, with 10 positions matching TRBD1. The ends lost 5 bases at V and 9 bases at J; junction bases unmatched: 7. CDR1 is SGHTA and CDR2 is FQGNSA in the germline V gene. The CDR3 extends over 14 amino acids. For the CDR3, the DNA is TGTGCCAGCAGCCTTGACAGGGGGCAATCGCCCCAGCATTTT. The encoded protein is CASSLDRGQSPQHF.

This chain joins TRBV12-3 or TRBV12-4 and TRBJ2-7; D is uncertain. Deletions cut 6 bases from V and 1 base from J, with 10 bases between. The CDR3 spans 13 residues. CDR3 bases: TGTGCCAGCAGACTGGACGCGTCCTACGAGCAGTACTTC. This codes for CASRLDASYEQYF.

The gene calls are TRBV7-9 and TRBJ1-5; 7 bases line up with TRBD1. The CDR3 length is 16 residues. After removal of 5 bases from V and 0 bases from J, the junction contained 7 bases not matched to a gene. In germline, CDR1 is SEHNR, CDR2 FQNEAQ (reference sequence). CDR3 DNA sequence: TGTGCCAGCAGCACAACGGACAGGTCTAGCAATCAGCCCCAGCATTTT. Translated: CASSTTDRSSNQPQHF.

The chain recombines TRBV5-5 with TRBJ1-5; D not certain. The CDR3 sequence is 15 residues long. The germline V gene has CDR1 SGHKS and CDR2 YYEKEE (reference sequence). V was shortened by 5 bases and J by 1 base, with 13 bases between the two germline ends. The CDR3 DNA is TGTGCCAGCAGGCCTGCCCTGGGGAGCAATCAGCCCCAGCATTTT. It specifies CASRPALGSNQPQHF.

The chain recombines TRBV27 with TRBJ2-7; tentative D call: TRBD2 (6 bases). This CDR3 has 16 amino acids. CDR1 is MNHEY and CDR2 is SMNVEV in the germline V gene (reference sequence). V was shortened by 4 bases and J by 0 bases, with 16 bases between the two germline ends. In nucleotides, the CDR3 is TGTGCCAGCAGTTCGGGTGGTGCGGAGGGCTCCTACGAGCAGTACTTC. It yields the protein CASSSGGAEGSYEQYF.

The CDR3 here is CASSPWGEVTEAFF. CDR3 DNA: TGTGCCAGCAGCCCCTGGGGGGAGGTCACTGAAGCTTTCTTT. The rearrangement joins TRBV5-5 to TRBJ1-1; D might be TRBD1 (5 bases). CDR1 is SGHKS, CDR2 YYEKEE, per germline (reference sequence). The CDR3 is 14 amino acids. Trimming took 4 bases from V and 4 from J, leaving 14 bases between them.

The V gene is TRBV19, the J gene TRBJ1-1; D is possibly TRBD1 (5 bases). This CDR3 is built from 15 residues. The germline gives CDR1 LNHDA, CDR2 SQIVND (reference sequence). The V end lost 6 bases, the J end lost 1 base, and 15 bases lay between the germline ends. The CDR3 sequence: CASSPWWGKNTEAFF. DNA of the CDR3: TGTGCCAGTAGCCCTTGGTGGGGGAAGAACACTGAAGCTTTCTTT.

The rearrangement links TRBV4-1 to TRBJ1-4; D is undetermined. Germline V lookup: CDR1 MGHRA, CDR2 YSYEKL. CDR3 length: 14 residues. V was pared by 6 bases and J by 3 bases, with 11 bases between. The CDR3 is CASRSVGANEKLFF. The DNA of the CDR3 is TGCGCCAGCAGAAGTGTTGGAGCTAATGAAAAACTGTTTTTT.

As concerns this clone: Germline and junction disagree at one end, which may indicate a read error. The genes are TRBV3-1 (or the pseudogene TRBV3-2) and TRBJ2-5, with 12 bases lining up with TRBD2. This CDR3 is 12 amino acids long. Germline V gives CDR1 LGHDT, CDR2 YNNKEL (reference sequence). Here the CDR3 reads CASSQGRTSGNF. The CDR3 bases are TGTGCCAGCAGCCAGGGTCGGACTAGCGGGAACTTC.

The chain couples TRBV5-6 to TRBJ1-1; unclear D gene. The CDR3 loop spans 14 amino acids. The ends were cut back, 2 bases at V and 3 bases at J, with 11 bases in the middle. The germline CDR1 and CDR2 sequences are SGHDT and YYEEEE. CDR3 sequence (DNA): TGTGCCAGCAGCTTTGTAGGGAAGGACACTGAAGCTTTCTTT. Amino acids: CASSFVGKDTEAFF.

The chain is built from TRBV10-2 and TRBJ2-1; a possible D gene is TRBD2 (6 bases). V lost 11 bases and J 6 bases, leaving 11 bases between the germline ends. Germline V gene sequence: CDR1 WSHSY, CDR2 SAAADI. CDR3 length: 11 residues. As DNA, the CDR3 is TGCGCCGCTGGGGGGAGCAATGAGCAGTTCTTC. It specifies CAAGGSNEQFF.

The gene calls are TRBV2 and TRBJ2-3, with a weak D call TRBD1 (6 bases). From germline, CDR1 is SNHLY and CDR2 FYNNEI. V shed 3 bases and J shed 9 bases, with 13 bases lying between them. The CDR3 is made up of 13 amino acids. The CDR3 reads CASSDRTGRTQYF. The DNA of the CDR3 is TGTGCCAGCAGTGACCGCACAGGGCGGACGCAGTATTTT.

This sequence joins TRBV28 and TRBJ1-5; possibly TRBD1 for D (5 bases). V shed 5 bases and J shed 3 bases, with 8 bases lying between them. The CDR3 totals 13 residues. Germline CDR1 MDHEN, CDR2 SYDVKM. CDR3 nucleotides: TGTGCCAGCAGTGGGACTGTCAATCAGCCCCAGCATTTT. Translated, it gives CASSGTVNQPQHF.

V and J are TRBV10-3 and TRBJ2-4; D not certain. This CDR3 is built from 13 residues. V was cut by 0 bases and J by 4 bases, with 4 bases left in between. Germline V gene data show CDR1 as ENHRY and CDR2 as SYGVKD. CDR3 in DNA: TGTGCCATCAGTGAGTCTCAGAAAAACATTCAGTACTTC. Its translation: CAISESQKNIQYF.

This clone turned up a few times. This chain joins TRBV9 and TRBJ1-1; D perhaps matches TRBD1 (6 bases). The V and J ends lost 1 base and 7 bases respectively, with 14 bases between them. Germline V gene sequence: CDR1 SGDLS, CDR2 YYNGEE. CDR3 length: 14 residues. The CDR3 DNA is TGTGCCAGCAGCGTAACAGGGTGGCGGGATGAAGCTTTCTTT. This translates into CASSVTGWRDEAFF.

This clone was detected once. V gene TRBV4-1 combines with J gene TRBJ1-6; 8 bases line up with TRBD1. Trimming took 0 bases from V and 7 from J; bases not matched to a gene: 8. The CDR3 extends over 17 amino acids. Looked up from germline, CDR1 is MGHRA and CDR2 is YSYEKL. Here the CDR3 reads CASSQEVGQGQNSPLHF. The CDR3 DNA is TGCGCCAGCAGCCAAGAGGTTGGACAGGGACAAAATTCACCCCTCCACTTT.